The rows below give T cell receptor beta chains drawn from one sample of a study of response to subunit inactivated influenza vaccine. Via MiXCR, TCRdb re-called the RT-PCR reads, giving one row per CDR3 protein. The sample holds about 780,000 distinct CDR3 sequences, around a sixth seen once. The sequenced sample was PBMCs from blood, obtained 5 to 6 days after vaccination. Receptors were obtained from a man aged 50-59 years who received an inactivated influenza vaccine. CDR3s include the opening cysteine and the closing phenylalanine or tryptophan. A D gene is named only where the DNA matches it firmly. Size is omitted from some rows. Given values are once, few, many or a class for expanded clones.

V	D	length	J	size	DNA	CDR3
TRBV27	NA	13	TRBJ2-7	NA	TGTGCCAGCAGTTCCCAGAGAAGCTACGAGCAGTACTTC	CASSSQRSYEQYF
TRBV12-3/TRBV12-4	NA	13	TRBJ2-1	few	TGTGCCAGCAGTTTGGACAGACGTAATGAGCAGTTCTTC	CASSLDRRNEQFF
TRBV12-3/TRBV12-4	NA	12	TRBJ1-2	NA	TGTGCCAGCAGAGGGGGATGGATTGGCTACACCTTC	CASRGGWIGYTF
TRBV11-2	TRBD1	22	TRBJ1-4	NA	TGTGCCAGCAGCTTAGAGGGGATCCTCGGGACAGGTGCTCCTAGGACTAATGAAAAACTGTTTTTT	CASSLEGILGTGAPRTNEKLFF
TRBV4-3	TRBD2	15	TRBJ2-3	few	TGCGCCAGCAGCCAGCCGGGACTAGGAAGAGATACGCAGTATTTT	CASSQPGLGRDTQYF
TRBV11-2	NA	15	TRBJ2-2	NA	TGTGCCAGCAGCTTAGTTAGACAGATCCCCGGGGAGCTGTTTTTT	CASSLVRQIPGELFF
TRBV15	TRBD1	15	TRBJ2-7	NA	TGTGCCACCAGCAGTGGGACAGGGGGGAATTACGAGCAGTACTTC	CATSSGTGGNYEQYF
TRBV11-2	NA	14	TRBJ2-7	NA	TGTGCCAGCAGCCAAGTCCCGAGTTCCTACGAGCAGTACTTC	CASSQVPSSYEQYF
TRBV20-1	TRBD1	16	TRBJ2-5	NA	TGCAGTGCTCCGCCGCCGCCGGGACAGGGAGAAGAGACCCAGTACTTC	CSAPPPPGQGEETQYF
TRBV15	TRBD1	15	TRBJ2-7	few	TGTGCCACCAGCAGAGATCCCGGACAGGGCTACGAGCAGTACTTC	CATSRDPGQGYEQYF
TRBV4-1	NA	14	TRBJ2-1	few	TGCGCCAGCAGCCAAGCTGGGGGTCGGGATGAGCAGTTCTTC	CASSQAGGRDEQFF
TRBV18	NA	14	TRBJ2-7	few	TGTGCCAGCTCACCACCTTCGAGCTCCTACGAGCAGTACTTC	CASSPPSSSYEQYF